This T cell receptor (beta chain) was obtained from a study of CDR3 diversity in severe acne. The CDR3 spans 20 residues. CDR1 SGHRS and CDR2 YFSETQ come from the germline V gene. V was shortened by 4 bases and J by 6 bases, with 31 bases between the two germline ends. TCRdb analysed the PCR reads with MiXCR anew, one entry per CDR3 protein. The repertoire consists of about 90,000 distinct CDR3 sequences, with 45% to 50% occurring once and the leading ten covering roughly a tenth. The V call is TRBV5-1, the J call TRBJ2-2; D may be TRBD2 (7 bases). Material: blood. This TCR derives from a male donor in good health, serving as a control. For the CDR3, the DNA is TGCGCCAGCAGCACCCGATTACAGGGCCTAACACCGGGGAGGGCCGGGGAGCTGTTTTTT. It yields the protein CASSTRLQGLTPGRAGELFF.